This T cell receptor beta chain was obtained from a study of blood T cells in healthy people across ages. Primers used in a second PCR of roughly 6 to 12 cycles were a sample-barcoded 5' primer and a J-beta primer mix. Template switching added a 12-random-nucleotide identifier to every cDNA molecule. TCRdb itself ran the 5' RACE reads through MiXCR, one entry per CDR3 protein. The top ten clones hold 2.1% of a sample with 2 million or so distinct CDR3 sequences, 49% of them seen once. This clonotype was seen only a few times. Antigen specificity is unknown. Findings and limits, study-wide: Versus aged donors, long-lived donors had higher diversity and more naive CD4+ cells.

Caucasian individuals from Russia who were healthy and aged about 6 to 90 acted as donors. Germline CDR1 is SGHDN and CDR2 is FVKESK. The CDR3 runs 11 residues. V lost 1 base, J lost 4 bases, and 1 base lay in between. The sequence was collected from a middle-aged woman in good health. Source material: blood. The chain employs TRBV14 and TRBJ1-1, with D hard to call. The CDR3 nucleotides read TGTGCCAGCAGCCAAGTCACTGAAGCTTTCTTT. Its protein product is CASSQVTEAFF. Together with reference TRBV14 and TRBJ1-1, the CDR3 gives the full variable domain: EAGVTQFPSHSVIEKGQTVTLRCDPISGHDNLYWYRRVMGKEIKFLLHFVKESKQDESGMPNNRFLAERTGGTYSTLKVQPAELEDSGVYFCASSQVTEAFFGQGTRLTVV.